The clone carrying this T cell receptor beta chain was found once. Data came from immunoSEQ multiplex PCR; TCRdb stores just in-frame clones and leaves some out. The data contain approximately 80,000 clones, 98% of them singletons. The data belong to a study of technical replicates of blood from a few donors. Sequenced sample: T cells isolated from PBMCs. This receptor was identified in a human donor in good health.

CDR3 nucleotides: TGTGCCAACCTTCTAAGCACAGATACGCAGTATTTT. Its protein product is CANLLSTDTQYF. The gene calls are TRBV2 and TRBJ2-3; the D is unclear. This CDR3 is built from 12 residues. Per the germline V gene, CDR1 is SNHLY and CDR2 is FYNNEI. V was pared by 10 bases and J by 0 bases, with 8 bases between.